The next 5 T cell receptor beta chains were all read from a single sample in a study of CD8 T cells in Susac syndrome. RNA amounts of roughly 0.45 to 1 ug underwent reverse transcription with random hexamers. TCRdb called the immunoSEQ multiplex PCR reads again in MiXCR, with one record for every CDR3 protein. The sample includes under 200,000 distinct CDR3 sequences, 94% of them seen just once. Specimen: CD4+ T cells from PBMCs. These receptors were taken from a human donor with Susac syndrome.

The J gene is TRBJ2-5, the V gene TRBV5-6, with D tentatively TRBD1 (5 bases). Germline V lookup: CDR1 SGHDT, CDR2 YYEEEE. CDR3 length: 13 residues. Trimming removed 0 bases at V and 9 bases at J, with 12 bases between. The CDR3 loop is CASSLEGPTSQYF. The CDR3 DNA sequence: TGTGCCAGCAGCTTGGAGGGGCCTACGTCCCAGTACTTC. Full variable domain (rest looked up from reference TRBV5-6 and TRBJ2-5): DAGVTQSPTHLIKTRGQQVTLRCSPKSGHDTVSWYQQALGQGPQFIFQYYEEEERQRGNFPDRFSGHQFPNYSSELNVNALLLGDSALYLCASSLEGPTSQYFGPGTRLLVL.

This chain joins TRBV5-1 and TRBJ2-3; D possibly corresponds to TRBD2 (7 bases). V was pared by 3 bases and J by 3 bases, with 20 bases between. CDR3 length equals 17 residues. Germline V gene data show CDR1 as SGHRS and CDR2 as YFSETQ. In nucleotides, the CDR3 is TGCGCCAGCAGCTCCCTATCTGAGGGGGGGCAGACAGATACGCAGTATTTT. Translation gives CASSSLSEGGQTDTQYF.

The V and J genes are TRBV29-1 and TRBJ1-1; 9 bases agree with TRBD1. CDR1 SQVTM and CDR2 ANQGSEA come from the germline V gene. The CDR3 contains 14 residues. V shed 4 bases and J 5 bases; nucleotides not matched to a gene: 8. CDR3 in DNA: TGCAGCGTTGGGCGGACAGGGGCGGGGACTGAAGCTTTCTTT. This encodes CSVGRTGAGTEAFF.

The rearrangement joins TRBV20-1 to TRBJ1-2; D is perhaps TRBD1 (5 bases). The CDR3 runs 14 residues. The germline V gene has CDR1 DFQATT and CDR2 SNEGSKA (reference sequence). Trimming cost V 4 bases and J 4 bases, with 16 bases left between them. CDR3 nucleotide sequence: TGCAGTGCTAAGGCCCTAAGGGGCTTCTATGGCTACACCTTC. Translating gives CSAKALRGFYGYTF.

V is TRBV5-6 and J is TRBJ2-1; D could derive from TRBD1 or TRBD2 (5 bases each). Between the trimmed V and J ends, which lost 5 bases and 8 bases, there was a span of 17 bases. The CDR3 loop spans 14 amino acids. Germline V gene data show CDR1 as SGHDT and CDR2 as YYEEEE. The CDR3 sequence: CASRYRGGMDEQFF. In nucleotides, the CDR3 is TGTGCCAGCAGGTACCGTGGGGGTATGGATGAGCAGTTCTTC.